This T cell receptor beta chain comes out of a study of technical replicates of blood from a handful of donors. Only in-frame clones appear in the TCRdb table, and some are missing; sequencing was by immunoSEQ multiplex PCR. The sample lists some 57,000 clones, roughly 90% occurring once. The receptor was derived from a human donor in good health. Some clones in this sample may be carry-over from other donors' samples. Sample: PBMCs.

The CDR3 DNA reads TGTGCCAGCAGTGTGGGGGGTACCGGGAGCAATCAGCCCCAGCATTTT. It specifies CASSVGGTGSNQPQHF. The gene calls are TRBV6-1 and TRBJ1-5; weak D call: TRBD1 (5 bases). CDR3 length: 16 residues. V was clipped by 4 bases and J by 1 base, with 14 bases between them. The germline V gene has CDR1 MNHNS and CDR2 SASEGT.